Listed below are T cell receptor beta chains from one sample, sequenced in a study of blood T cell repertoires in COVID-19. Repertoires were generated with immunoSEQ multiplex PCR, while TCRdb's copy carries only in-frame clones and drops some. The sample shows 300,000 to 350,000 clones, roughly 86% of them seen only once. Sequenced sample: peripheral blood. Receptor source: a woman aged 70-85 years with COVID-19, enrolled during active disease. CDR3s include the opening cysteine and the closing phenylalanine or tryptophan. D genes are given only for firm matches. Size values are once, few and many counts, or a class for expanded clones, and some rows have none.

v_gene: TRBV18
d_gene: -
j_gene: TRBJ1-5
abundance: -
CDR3aa: CASSPAGRMEQPQHF
CDR3nt: TGTGCCAGCTCACCGGCGGGTCGTATGGAGCAGCCCCAGCATTTT

v_gene: TRBV29-1
d_gene: -
j_gene: TRBJ1-1
abundance: -
CDR3aa: CSAHFLDNTEAFF
CDR3nt: TGCAGCGCCCATTTTCTAGACAACACTGAAGCTTTCTTT

v_gene: TRBV6-6
d_gene: TRBD2
j_gene: TRBJ2-1
abundance: -
CDR3aa: CASSYFGTSGDEQFF
CDR3nt: TGTGCCAGCAGTTACTTCGGGACTAGCGGGGATGAGCAGTTCTTC

v_gene: TRBV9
d_gene: TRBD1
j_gene: TRBJ1-3
abundance: -
CDR3aa: CASSLQGASGNTIYF
CDR3nt: TGTGCCAGCAGCTTACAGGGGGCGTCGGGAAACACCATATATTTT

v_gene: TRBV19
d_gene: TRBD1
j_gene: TRBJ2-3
abundance: -
CDR3aa: CASSDRGTASTDTQYF
CDR3nt: TGTGCCAGTAGTGACAGGGGTACCGCTAGCACAGATACGCAGTATTTT

v_gene: TRBV3-1/TRBV3-2
d_gene: -
j_gene: TRBJ1-4
abundance: -
CDR3aa: CATGDLNEKLFF
CDR3nt: TGTGCCACTGGTGACTTGAATGAAAAACTGTTTTTT

v_gene: TRBV11-2
d_gene: -
j_gene: TRBJ1-6
abundance: -
CDR3aa: CASSSQLQGSNSPLHF
CDR3nt: TGTGCCAGCAGCTCTCAGCTCCAGGGAAGCAATTCACCCCTCCACTTT

v_gene: TRBV10-3
d_gene: TRBD1
j_gene: TRBJ1-3
abundance: -
CDR3aa: CATSGGSGNTIYF
CDR3nt: TGTGCCACCTCAGGGGGATCGGGAAACACCATATATTTT

v_gene: TRBV11-2
d_gene: -
j_gene: TRBJ2-3
abundance: -
CDR3aa: CASSLVRVGDTQYF
CDR3nt: TGTGCCAGCAGCTTAGTTCGGGTTGGTGATACGCAGTATTTT

v_gene: TRBV7-2
d_gene: TRBD1
j_gene: TRBJ1-6
abundance: -
CDR3aa: CASRQGWNSPLHF
CDR3nt: TGTGCCAGTCGACAGGGGTGGAATTCACCCCTCCACTTT

v_gene: TRBV19
d_gene: TRBD1
j_gene: TRBJ1-6
abundance: -
CDR3aa: CASSDYRGPGSPLHF
CDR3nt: TGTGCCAGTAGTGATTACAGGGGGCCCGGTTCACCCCTCCACTTT

v_gene: TRBV7-2
d_gene: TRBD1
j_gene: TRBJ1-2
abundance: -
CDR3aa: CASSRGQGGGGYTF
CDR3nt: TGTGCCAGCAGCCGGGGACAGGGCGGGGGAGGCTACACCTTC

v_gene: TRBV5-4
d_gene: -
j_gene: TRBJ1-2
abundance: -
CDR3aa: CASSFWGGGDGYTF
CDR3nt: TGTGCCAGCAGCTTTTGGGGGGGCGGCGATGGCTACACCTTC

v_gene: TRBV27
d_gene: -
j_gene: TRBJ2-2
abundance: -
CDR3aa: CASSLWALGELFF
CDR3nt: TGTGCCAGCAGTTTATGGGCCCTCGGGGAGCTGTTTTTT

v_gene: TRBV27
d_gene: TRBD2
j_gene: TRBJ2-3
abundance: -
CDR3aa: CASSLSASGTQYF
CDR3nt: TGTGCCAGCAGTTTATCGGCTAGCGGTACGCAGTATTTT

v_gene: TRBV4-2
d_gene: TRBD1
j_gene: TRBJ1-3
abundance: few
CDR3aa: CASSQTGTGNTIYF
CDR3nt: TGTGCCAGCAGCCAGACAGGGACTGGAAACACCATATATTTT

v_gene: TRBV25-1
d_gene: -
j_gene: TRBJ1-6
abundance: -
CDR3aa: CASSERMNSPLHF
CDR3nt: TGTGCCAGCAGTGAGCGGATGAATTCACCCCTCCACTTT

v_gene: TRBV10-3
d_gene: TRBD1
j_gene: TRBJ1-4
abundance: -
CDR3aa: CAISGQGARGTNEKLFF
CDR3nt: TGTGCCATTTCGGGACAGGGGGCGCGAGGAACTAATGAAAAACTGTTTTTT

v_gene: TRBV10-3
d_gene: TRBD2
j_gene: TRBJ2-5
abundance: -
CDR3aa: CAISAGLAGGQETQYF
CDR3nt: TGTGCCATCAGTGCGGGACTAGCGGGGGGGCAGGAGACCCAGTACTTC

v_gene: TRBV7-9
d_gene: -
j_gene: TRBJ1-1
abundance: -
CDR3aa: CASSLARSGNTEAFF
CDR3nt: TGTGCCAGCAGCTTAGCAAGATCCGGGAACACTGAAGCTTTCTTT

v_gene: TRBV9
d_gene: TRBD1
j_gene: TRBJ1-2
abundance: -
CDR3aa: CASSVVGGWGYTF
CDR3nt: TGTGCCAGCAGCGTAGTAGGGGGCTGGGGCTACACCTTC

v_gene: TRBV6-6
d_gene: TRBD2
j_gene: TRBJ2-5
abundance: once
CDR3aa: CASSYSSGGEETQYF
CDR3nt: TGTGCCAGCAGTTACAGTAGCGGGGGGGAAGAGACCCAGTACTTC

v_gene: TRBV12-1
d_gene: -
j_gene: TRBJ2-3
abundance: -
CDR3aa: CASSKGQGARTDTQYF
CDR3nt: TGTGCCAGCAGCAAGGGACAGGGGGCTCGGACAGATACGCAGTATTTT

v_gene: TRBV5-6
d_gene: TRBD1
j_gene: TRBJ1-2
abundance: few
CDR3aa: CASSWGTGGGYTF
CDR3nt: TGTGCCAGCAGCTGGGGGACAGGAGGCGGCTACACCTTC

v_gene: TRBV28
d_gene: TRBD1
j_gene: TRBJ2-7
abundance: -
CDR3aa: CASSLYIGQGYEQYF
CDR3nt: TGTGCCAGCAGTTTATATATCGGACAGGGGTACGAGCAGTACTTC

v_gene: TRBV19
d_gene: -
j_gene: TRBJ1-5
abundance: -
CDR3aa: CASSIEYQFSFNQPQHF
CDR3nt: TGTGCCAGTAGTATAGAATATCAGTTTTCTTTCAATCAGCCCCAGCATTTT

v_gene: TRBV7-2
d_gene: TRBD2
j_gene: TRBJ2-1
abundance: -
CDR3aa: CASSLVGSGGARNEQFF
CDR3nt: TGTGCCAGCAGCTTAGTGGGTAGCGGGGGGGCGAGAAATGAGCAGTTCTTC

v_gene: TRBV28
d_gene: TRBD2
j_gene: TRBJ2-3
abundance: -
CDR3aa: CASRREAGASTDTQYF
CDR3nt: TGTGCCAGCCGTCGCGAAGCGGGGGCCAGCACAGATACGCAGTATTTT

v_gene: TRBV10-1
d_gene: TRBD1
j_gene: TRBJ1-3
abundance: -
CDR3aa: CASSESTGAGNTIYF
CDR3nt: TGCGCCAGCAGTGAGTCGACAGGGGCTGGAAACACCATATATTTT

v_gene: TRBV19
d_gene: TRBD2
j_gene: TRBJ2-3
abundance: -
CDR3aa: CASSIVLADTQYF
CDR3nt: TGTGCCAGTAGTATAGTACTAGCGGATACGCAGTATTTT

v_gene: TRBV2
d_gene: -
j_gene: TRBJ2-2
abundance: -
CDR3aa: CASGSSSPRNTGELFF
CDR3nt: TGTGCCAGCGGGAGTTCATCACCAAGGAACACCGGGGAGCTGTTTTTT

v_gene: TRBV20-1
d_gene: TRBD1
j_gene: TRBJ1-2
abundance: -
CDR3aa: CSASPQGAGDYGYTF
CDR3nt: TGCAGTGCTAGTCCCCAGGGGGCGGGAGACTATGGCTACACCTTC

v_gene: TRBV4-3
d_gene: -
j_gene: TRBJ1-2
abundance: few
CDR3aa: CASSQDFRGSGYTF
CDR3nt: TGCGCCAGCAGCCAAGACTTCCGGGGTAGCGGCTACACCTTC

v_gene: TRBV20-1
d_gene: TRBD2
j_gene: TRBJ2-1
abundance: -
CDR3aa: CSASREAGGVYNEQFF
CDR3nt: TGCAGTGCTAGTCGGGAGGCGGGGGGCGTATACAATGAGCAGTTCTTC

v_gene: TRBV4-3
d_gene: -
j_gene: TRBJ1-2
abundance: -
CDR3aa: CASSQGRDSGKGYTF
CDR3nt: TGCGCCAGCAGCCAAGGTCGGGACTCGGGAAAGGGCTACACCTTC

v_gene: TRBV7-9
d_gene: -
j_gene: TRBJ2-7
abundance: -
CDR3aa: CASSVAGTADYEQYF
CDR3nt: TGTGCCAGCAGCGTCGCCGGGACTGCAGACTACGAGCAGTACTTC